The next 26 T cell receptor beta chains were all read from a single sample in a study of cytomegalovirus exposure and HLA in healthy donors. In the PCR, 60 Vbeta and 13 Jbeta primers were used. Some clones are missing from TCRdb's copy, which holds only in-frame ones; the method was immunoSEQ multiplex PCR. Seen here are more than 95,000 clones, about 9.5% observed once, and the top ten hold around 5.9%. Material for sequencing was PBMCs. Receptors were obtained from a man between 40 and 49 years old in good health and CMV-seropositive.

There are a few counts of this clone. This chain joins TRBV7-6 and TRBJ2-3, with D uncertain. This CDR3 has 12 residues. Trimming took 2 bases from V and 4 from J, leaving 4 bases between them. CDR1 is SGHVS and CDR2 is FNYEAQ in the germline V gene. The CDR3 DNA reads TGTGCCAGCAGCTTACATCCAGATACGCAGTATTTT. This translates into CASSLHPDTQYF.

The J gene is TRBJ2-7, the V gene TRBV11-1; 7 bases match TRBD1. This CDR3 comprises 15 residues. Germline values: CDR1 SGHAT, CDR2 FQDESV (reference sequence). After removal of 5 bases from V and 3 bases from J, the junction contained 10 bases not matched to a gene. CDR3 loop: CASSPNRDSFYEQYF. In DNA, the CDR3 is TGTGCCAGCAGCCCAAATCGGGACAGCTTCTACGAGCAGTACTTC.

This clone was found a few times. The chain couples TRBV6-1 to TRBJ1-5; no clear D. From germline, CDR1 is MNHNS and CDR2 SASEGT. V lost 6 bases to trimming and J lost 6 bases, with 6 bases between them. This CDR3 has 11 residues. DNA of the CDR3: TGTGCCAGCAGCGAGGGTCAGCCCCAGCATTTT. This translates into CASSEGQPQHF.

This clone showed up just a few times. The gene calls are TRBV5-1 and TRBJ2-3; TRBD2 is a possible D gene (6 bases). Germline CDR1 is SGHRS and CDR2 is YFSETQ. CDR3 length equals 18 residues. The germline V and J ends were trimmed by 5 bases and 4 bases, with 26 bases remaining between them. The CDR3 protein is CASRPGTEGVGVADTQYF. DNA for the CDR3: TGCGCCAGCAGACCCGGGACGGAGGGTGTAGGTGTGGCAGATACGCAGTATTTT.

This clone occurred many times. V gene TRBV18 combines with J gene TRBJ1-2, with D maybe TRBD1 (5 bases). The CDR3 has 16 amino acids. Deletions cut 2 bases from V and 4 bases from J, with 17 bases between. The germline V gene has CDR1 KGHSH and CDR2 LQKENI. CDR3 in amino acids: CASSPGAPAGIYGYTF. In DNA form, the CDR3 reads TGTGCCAGCTCACCAGGGGCCCCGGCCGGAATCTATGGCTACACCTTC.

The chain combines TRBV4-1 with TRBJ2-5; D is undetermined. This CDR3 contains 11 residues. Germline lookup yields CDR1 MGHRA and CDR2 YSYEKL. V lost 5 bases to trimming and J lost 5 bases, with 6 bases between them. The CDR3: CASSTGETQYF. CDR3 nucleotide sequence: TGCGCCAGCAGCACCGGTGAGACCCAGTACTTC.

This clone was counted between two and nine times. This chain uses TRBV10-3 with TRBJ2-7; TRBD2 might be the D (5 bases). Germline CDR1 ENHRY, CDR2 SYGVKD. This CDR3 has 17 amino acids. The V end lost 5 bases, the J end lost 0 bases, and 20 bases lay between the germline ends. This chain's CDR3 is CAISSRVAGLSSYEQYF. CDR3 bases: TGTGCCATCAGTTCAAGGGTCGCCGGACTGAGCTCCTACGAGCAGTACTTC.

This chain links TRBV9 with TRBJ2-2, with unresolved D. Trimming shortened V by 0 bases and J by 0 bases, and 12 bases separated the two germline ends. Germline V CDR1 and CDR2: SGDLS, YYNGEE. CDR3 length: 17 amino acids. Here the CDR3 reads CASSVAGPTSNTGELFF. The CDR3 DNA follows: TGTGCCAGCAGCGTAGCCGGCCCGACATCGAACACCGGGGAGCTGTTTTTT. Full variable domain (outside the CDR3, taken from reference TRBV9 and TRBJ2-2): DSGVTQTPKHLITATGQRVTLRCSPRSGDLSVYWYQQSLDQGLQFLIQYYNGEERAKGNILERFSAQQFPDLHSELNLSSLELGDSALYFCASSVAGPTSNTGELFFGEGSRLTVL.

This sequence joins TRBV7-3 and TRBJ2-5, with D possibly matching TRBD1 (6 bases). Germline CDR1 and CDR2: SGHTA and FQGTGA. Trimming removed 2 bases from V and 4 bases from J, with 14 bases in between. This CDR3 has 15 residues. The CDR3: CASSLASGVGETQYF. DNA for the CDR3: TGTGCCAGCAGCTTAGCCTCAGGGGTTGGAGAGACCCAGTACTTC.

A few counts support this clone. The chain is built from TRBV28 and TRBJ2-1; unclear D gene. Germline V lookup: CDR1 MDHEN, CDR2 SYDVKM. The V end was cut by 1 base, the J end by 10 bases, with 5 bases between. This CDR3 has 11 amino acids. CDR3 DNA: TGTGCCAGCAGTTTATCCGTAGAGCAGTTCTTC. This codes for CASSLSVEQFF. The full variable domain, completed using reference TRBV28 and TRBJ2-1, is DVKVTQSSRYLVKRTGEKVFLECVQDMDHENMFWYRQDPGLGLRLIYFSYDVKMKEKGDIPEGYSVSREKKERFSLILESASTNQTSMYLCASSLSVEQFFGPGTRLTVL.

This clone has only a few counts. The J gene is TRBJ1-1, the V gene TRBV5-1, with unresolved D. The V end lost 4 bases, the J end lost 3 bases, and 10 bases lay between the germline ends. Germline V CDR1 and CDR2: SGHRS, YFSETQ. The length of the CDR3 is 13 residues. CDR3 region: CASSQVGDTEAFF. As DNA, the CDR3 is TGCGCCAGCAGCCAGGTCGGTGACACTGAAGCTTTCTTT.

There are a few counts of this clone. The chain employs TRBV7-3 and TRBJ2-5; TRBD2 matches at 12 bases. Looked up from germline, CDR1 is SGHTA and CDR2 is FQGTGA. J lost 0 bases, V lost 5 bases, and 13 bases had no gene match. The CDR3 has 19 residues. The CDR3 nucleotides read TGTGCCAGCAGCCGAGAACCTAGCGGGAGGGCCCTGGACCAAGAGACCCAGTACTTC. It specifies CASSREPSGRALDQETQYF.

This clone has a handful of counts. The chain has TRBV28 and TRBJ2-2, with 7 bases that match TRBD1. Germline loops: CDR1 MDHEN, CDR2 SYDVKM. The CDR3 is 19 residues long. Trimming at V came to 5 bases and at J to 4 bases, leaving 19 bases not matched to a gene. For the CDR3, the DNA is TGTGCCAGCAGTCTTCCGACAGGGATGAGCACCGTTGGCACCGGGGAGCTGTTTTTT. Protein product: CASSLPTGMSTVGTGELFF.

The chain has TRBV4-3 and TRBJ2-5; D uncertain. V gave up 0 bases and J gave up 8 bases, with 16 bases separating them. Germline CDR1 is LGHNA and CDR2 is YSLEER. The length of the CDR3 is 15 residues. The CDR3 sequence: CASSQDDTISFTQYF. The CDR3 bases are TGCGCCAGCAGCCAAGACGATACCATCAGTTTTACCCAGTACTTC.

This clone was observed a handful of times. This chain joins TRBV2 and TRBJ2-1; D remains ambiguous. Germline V gene sequence: CDR1 SNHLY, CDR2 FYNNEI. V shed 5 bases and J shed 9 bases, with 8 bases lying between them. The CDR3 has 11 residues. CDR3: CASSPLPEQFF. CDR3 DNA: TGTGCCAGCAGTCCCCTCCCTGAGCAGTTCTTC.

The rearrangement uses TRBV25-1 and TRBJ2-6, with D possibly matching TRBD1 (6 bases). Trimming left V 5 bases short and J 4 bases short, with 12 bases between. The CDR3 is 15 amino acids. The germline V gene has CDR1 MGHDK and CDR2 SYGVNS. The CDR3 reads CASSPSGQGANVLTF. The CDR3 nucleotides are TGTGCCAGCAGTCCCTCCGGACAGGGGGCCAACGTCCTGACTTTC. The full variable domain, completed using reference TRBV25-1 and TRBJ2-6, is EADIYQTPRYLVIGTGKKITLECSQTMGHDKMYWYQQDPGMELHLIHYSYGVNSTEKGDLSSESTVSRIRTEHFPLTLESARPSHTSQYLCASSPSGQGANVLTFGAGSRLTVL.

This clone occurred a few times. In this CDR3 the conserved last residue, phenylalanine or tryptophan, is missing, so a read error is likely. The DNA is omitted, as the CDR3 cannot be located on it reliably, and the CDR3 follows TCRdb's listing. The chain couples TRBV7-2 to TRBJ2-4; the D segment call TRBD1 is taken from the table without a DNA check. Per germline, CDR1 SGHTA and CDR2 FQGNSA. Ends included, the CDR3 has 11 residues. The CDR3 is CASSSPGQGEV.

V and J are TRBV5-1 and TRBJ2-2, with TRBD2 matching 9 bases. V dropped 6 bases and J dropped 8; count of bases not matched to a gene: 8. The CDR3 loop spans 14 amino acids. Germline lookup yields CDR1 SGHRS and CDR2 YFSETQ. This CDR3 reads CASNVAGVQGELFF. CDR3 in DNA: TGCGCCAGCAACGTAGCGGGAGTACAAGGGGAGCTGTTTTTT.

J is TRBJ2-1 and V is TRBV7-2, with 7 bases that match TRBD1. The CDR3 sequence is 15 residues long. The germline V gene has CDR1 SGHTA and CDR2 FQGNSA. J lost 5 bases, V lost 5 bases, and 9 bases had no gene match. The CDR3 loop is CASSPDRAEHNEQFF. CDR3 nucleotides: TGTGCCAGCAGCCCAGACAGGGCCGAACACAATGAGCAGTTCTTC.

The CDR3 sequence is CASSFETGGPTPAEAFF. CDR3 DNA: TGTGCCAGTAGTTTCGAGACAGGGGGCCCAACTCCCGCTGAAGCTTTCTTT. This chain uses TRBV19 with TRBJ1-1, with TRBD1 matching 10 bases. J gave up 6 bases and V 5 bases, and 15 bases lay outside the gene matches. The CDR3 is 17 residues long. Germline V lookup: CDR1 LNHDA, CDR2 SQIVND (reference sequence).

This clone showed up just a few times. Within the sample, other DNA sequences also encode this same CDR3. V is TRBV27 and J is TRBJ2-4, with D tentatively TRBD1 (5 bases). The V gene lost 5 bases and the J gene lost 0 bases, with 14 bases spanning the gap. The CDR3 spans 16 residues. Germline CDR1 MNHEY, CDR2 SMNVEV (reference sequence). The CDR3 sequence is CASSPRQSLAKNIQYF. For the CDR3, the DNA is TGTGCCAGCAGTCCCCGACAGAGCCTAGCCAAAAACATTCAGTACTTC.

The chain recombines TRBV11-3 with TRBJ2-3; D is possibly TRBD2 (5 bases). The ends were cut back, 2 bases at V and 4 bases at J, with 10 bases in the middle. Germline assignment: CDR1 SGHNT and CDR2 YENEEA. The CDR3 loop spans 14 amino acids. The CDR3 reads CASSLRGSSDTQYF. The CDR3 DNA is TGTGCCAGCAGCTTAAGAGGGAGCTCAGATACGCAGTATTTT. Based on the CDR3 plus reference TRBV11-3 and TRBJ2-3, the full variable domain is EAGVVQSPRYKIIEKKQPVAFWCNPISGHNTLYWYLQNLGQGPELLIRYENEEAVDDSQLPKDRFSAERLKGVDSTLKIQPAELGDSAVYLCASSLRGSSDTQYFGPGTRLTVL.

This clone was found a few times. The CDR3 nucleotides read TGCAGCGTTGAGGGGGGGGATACTAACTATGGCTACACCTTC. It is translated as CSVEGGDTNYGYTF. V usage is TRBV29-1 and J usage is TRBJ1-2; possibly TRBD1 for D (5 bases). The V and J ends lost 3 bases and 0 bases respectively, with 11 bases between them. The germline V gene has CDR1 SQVTM and CDR2 ANQGSEA. This CDR3 has 14 amino acids.

The gene calls are TRBV28 and TRBJ2-7; 11 bases map to TRBD1. The CDR3 covers 13 residues. Germline values: CDR1 MDHEN, CDR2 SYDVKM. V was clipped by 5 bases and J by 6 bases; unmatched bases: 3. This CDR3 is CASSPGTGGEQYF. The CDR3 DNA reads TGTGCCAGCAGTCCCGGGACAGGGGGCGAGCAGTACTTC. Combining the CDR3 with reference TRBV28 and TRBJ2-7 gives the whole variable domain DVKVTQSSRYLVKRTGEKVFLECVQDMDHENMFWYRQDPGLGLRLIYFSYDVKMKEKGDIPEGYSVSREKKERFSLILESASTNQTSMYLCASSPGTGGEQYFGPGTRLTVT.

This clone was seen more than once but under ten times. The chain couples TRBV5-8 to TRBJ1-2; tentative D call: TRBD1 (5 bases). The V end lost 6 bases, the J end lost 6 bases, and 15 bases lay between the germline ends. The CDR3 runs to 13 residues. CDR1 SGHTS and CDR2 YDEGEE come from the germline V gene. In nucleotides, the CDR3 is TGTGCCAGCAAGAAGCGGGACGGTGATGGCTACACCTTC. It yields the protein CASKKRDGDGYTF.

There are a few counts of this clone. The chain carries TRBV2 and TRBJ1-1; perhaps TRBD1 as D (6 bases). Per the germline V gene, CDR1 is SNHLY and CDR2 is FYNNEI. The CDR3 has 14 amino acids. V was trimmed by 7 bases and J by 5 bases, leaving 17 bases between them. The CDR3 is CASIGGVLQTEAFF. The CDR3 coding sequence is TGTGCCAGCATAGGGGGAGTATTGCAGACTGAAGCTTTCTTT.